Given below is one T cell receptor (beta chain) in context. The CDR3 runs 16 residues. V lost 9 bases and J 0 bases, leaving 18 bases between the germline ends. Germline-derived CDR1 and CDR2 are MNHEY and SMNVEV (reference sequence). This entry comes from a study of shared clonotypes between healthy human individuals. Assay: immunoSEQ multiplex PCR; the TCRdb copy retains only in-frame clones and omits some. Among about 2 million clones listed, less than 95% were seen once. Naive CD8 populations comprised CD45RO-negative cells positively selected for CCR7, excluding terminally differentiated effector memory CD45RA+ cells.

The material sequenced was naive CD8+ T cells sorted from blood. The rearrangement uses TRBV27 and TRBJ2-1; D gene uncertain. The TCR originated in a man between 18 and 29 years old in good health. CDR3 loop: CASNAGLGSSYNEQFF. For the CDR3, the DNA is TGTGCCAGTAATGCCGGGCTAGGAAGCTCCTACAATGAGCAGTTCTTC.